This T cell receptor (beta chain) was observed in a study of Ad26.COV2.S vaccination and SARS-CoV-2 variants. The V and J ends lost 0 bases and 4 bases respectively, with 13 bases between them. The CDR3 extends over 15 amino acids. Germline V gene data show CDR1 as SGDLS and CDR2 as YYNGEE. Method: immunoSEQ multiplex PCR; TCRdb's copy keeps in-frame clones and lacks some. The data contain hundreds of thousands of clones, approximately 88% of them singletons. Treatment meaning: 19 received Ad26.COV2.S at low or high dose, single or two shots; 5 received placebo; per-sample allocation not given. Following the first vaccine or placebo injection, samples were taken on day 63. The donor was a Boston adult aged 18-55 years.

This sequence joins TRBV9 and TRBJ1-1; no firm D call. The sequences come from peripheral blood, collected in a trial of Ad26.COV2.S vaccine versus placebo. This sequence originates from a person between 18 and 60 years old who received the Ad26.COV2.S COVID-19 vaccine or a placebo. The CDR3 region is CASSVDPGKGTEAFF. The CDR3 DNA reads as TGTGCCAGCAGCGTAGACCCGGGGAAGGGCACTGAAGCTTTCTTT.